This TCR beta chain originates from a study of CD8+CD57+ T cells in acquired aplastic anemia. Background on the study: DNA per sorted CD4+ or CD8+ sample ranged about 0.19 to 30 ug, averaging roughly 3.2 ug.

Genomic DNA templated the TCR beta VDJ and CDR3 profiling. TCRdb recomputed calls from the reads with MiXCR, one row per CDR3 protein. The data contain about 220,000 distinct CDR3 sequences, 34% of them singletons. Study-wide points: Patients and controls turned out to have 25 to 30 CD8+ CDR3 sequences in common. CD8+ Simpson's diversity did not differ significantly between patients and controls.

This clonotype was observed at least ten times. The antigen is unknown. CDR3 length: 17 amino acids. V gave up 5 bases and J gave up 5 bases; unmatched junction bases: 15. Germline CDR1 and CDR2: SGHTA and FQGNSA. This TCR came from a human donor in good health, serving as a control. The sample taken for sequencing was sorted CD4+, CD8+, or CD8+CD57+ T cells (not recorded which) from PBMCs. The chain couples TRBV7-2 to TRBJ2-3; 8 bases fit TRBD2. This CDR3 is CASSLRTSGVGVDTQYF. CDR3 nucleotide sequence: TGTGCCAGCAGCCTCCGCACTAGCGGAGTGGGGGTAGATACGCAGTATTTT. The full variable domain, in which reference TRBV7-2 and TRBJ2-3 provide the parts outside the CDR3, is GAGVSQSPSNKVTEKGKDVELRCDPISGHTALYWYRQSLGQGLEFLIYFQGNSAPDKSGLPSDRFSAERTGGSVSTLTIQRTQQEDSAVYLCASSLRTSGVGVDTQYFGPGTRLTVL.